Listed below are T cell receptor beta chains from one sample, sequenced in a study of cytomegalovirus exposure and HLA in healthy donors. The table came from immunoSEQ multiplex PCR; TCRdb's copy has only in-frame clones and leaves some out. The sample consists of about 120,000 clones, approximately 80% of them appearing once. Sequenced input: PBMCs. These receptor sequences come from a woman aged 40 to 50 in good health and CMV-seropositive. Both conserved end residues are part of each CDR3. The order of the fields is J gene, V gene, D gene, clone size, CDR3 DNA, CDR3 protein. The D gene is left open where the match is weak. Only some rows state a clone size, as once, few, many or a class for expanded clones.

TRBJ2-3	TRBV11-3	.	.	TGTGCCAGCAGCCTCTACAGGGACGATACGCAGTATTTT	CASSLYRDDTQYF
TRBJ2-2	TRBV2	.	.	TGTGCCAGCAGTGGCGGTACCGGGGAGCTGTTTTTT	CASSGGTGELFF
TRBJ1-2	TRBV4-1	TRBD1	.	TGCGCCAGCAGCCAACGGGACAGGGAGGACTATGGCTACACCTTC	CASSQRDREDYGYTF
TRBJ1-2	TRBV6-1	.	.	TGTGCCAGCAGGGGGGGAGTAAGCGGCTATGGCTACACCTTC	CASRGGVSGYGYTF
TRBJ1-2	TRBV19	.	.	TGTGCCAGTAGTATACAGGGGACCAGACGCTATGGCTACACCTTC	CASSIQGTRRYGYTF
TRBJ2-6	TRBV9	.	.	TGTGCCAGCAGCCTCCCCACAATAGGAGGGGCTGGGGCCAACGTCCTGACTTTC	CASSLPTIGGAGANVLTF
TRBJ1-2	TRBV29-1	.	once	TGCAGCGTTGAGCAGGGCTATGGCTACACCTTC	CSVEQGYGYTF
TRBJ2-5	TRBV6-5	.	once	TGTGCCAGCAGTAGGGGACTCCCTTCAGTAGAGACCCAGTACTTC	CASSRGLPSVETQYF
TRBJ2-2	TRBV7-3	TRBD2	.	TGTGCCAGCAGGCCCTCTAGCGGGAGTCCCGGGGAGCTGTTTTTT	CASRPSSGSPGELFF
TRBJ2-5	TRBV5-1	.	once	TGCGCCAGCAGCAGAGAAAGACGGGCGGGTGAGACCCAGTACTTC	CASSRERRAGETQYF
TRBJ1-2	TRBV2	.	.	TGTGCCAGCAGTGAAGCAGAGGGCTATGGCTACACCTTC	CASSEAEGYGYTF
TRBJ2-7	TRBV9	TRBD2	.	TGTGCCAGCAGCGTAGATGGTAGCGGGGGGACCAACTCCTACGGGCAGTACTTC	CASSVDGSGGTNSYGQYF
TRBJ1-3	TRBV11-3	TRBD1	.	TGTGCCAGCAGCGACAGGGGATCTGGAAACACCATATATTTT	CASSDRGSGNTIYF
TRBJ1-5	TRBV30	.	.	TGTGCCTGGAGTGATACCCACAGGGTTGGCAATCAGCCCCAGCATTTT	CAWSDTHRVGNQPQHF
TRBJ1-5	TRBV7-2	.	once	TGTGCCAGCAGCTCCGACAGCGTCAGTAGCAATCAGCCCCAGCATTTT	CASSSDSVSSNQPQHF
TRBJ1-6	TRBV7-2	TRBD1	.	TGTGCCAGCAGCGTAGAGGGGGCCGTTTCCCCCCTCCACTTT	CASSVEGAVSPLHF
TRBJ2-1	TRBV6-5	TRBD2	.	TGTGCCAGCAGTCCCGCGCGTCTAGCGGGAGAGCAGTTCTTC	CASSPARLAGEQFF
TRBJ2-3	TRBV6-1	.	.	TGTGCCAGCAGAGAGGGGGTTTCCGATACGCAGTATTTT	CASREGVSDTQYF
TRBJ2-3	TRBV2	TRBD1	few	TGTGCCAGCAGTGAAAGGGGACAGACCACAGATACGCAGTATTTT	CASSERGQTTDTQYF
TRBJ2-1	TRBV7-3	.	.	TGTGCCAGCAGCTTAATCCCCGACAATGAGCAGTTCTTC	CASSLIPDNEQFF
TRBJ2-7	TRBV30	TRBD2	.	TGTGCCTGGAGGGTAGCTAGCGGCCGCGACTACGAGCAGTACTTC	CAWRVASGRDYEQYF
TRBJ2-6	TRBV5-1	TRBD1	.	TGCGCCAGCAGCAGTCAGGGGGCTGGGGCCAACGTCCTGACTTTC	CASSSQGAGANVLTF
TRBJ2-5	TRBV4-2	TRBD2	.	TGTGCCAGCAGCCAAGGGGAGACTAGCGGGAGGTATAGGGAGACCCAGTACTTC	CASSQGETSGRYRETQYF
TRBJ2-7	TRBV5-1	TRBD1	.	TGCGCCAGCAGCTCGCGACAGGGGGCCTACGAGCAGTACTTC	CASSSRQGAYEQYF
TRBJ2-1	TRBV7-7	TRBD1	few	TGTGCTAGCAGCTTGGACAGGGCCGGCAATGAGCAGTTCTTC	CASSLDRAGNEQFF
TRBJ2-7	TRBV6-5	TRBD2	.	TGTGCCAGCAGTTACGGGGGGGTCTACGAGCAGTACTTC	CASSYGGVYEQYF
TRBJ2-1	TRBV6-6	TRBD2	few	TGTGCCAGCAGGGATAGCGGGACGGCGGGTGAGCAGTTCTTC	CASRDSGTAGEQFF
TRBJ1-2	TRBV19	.	.	TGTGCCAGTAGTCCCCCCCCACAGGGCACTTTTTATGGCTACACCTTC	CASSPPPQGTFYGYTF
TRBJ2-7	TRBV2	TRBD2	once	TGTGCCAGCAAATTTGTCGGGGGGGGATACGAGCAGTACTTC	CASKFVGGGYEQYF
TRBJ1-2	TRBV6-5	.	.	TGTGCCAGCAGTTCTCCGGGACATCTTAACTATGGCTACACCTTC	CASSSPGHLNYGYTF
TRBJ1-2	TRBV30	TRBD1	.	TGTGCCTGGAGTGTCGGACAGGGAGCCATCGGCTACACCTTC	CAWSVGQGAIGYTF
TRBJ2-7	TRBV9	.	few	TGTGCCAGCAGCGTAGGGACTAACTACGAGCAGTACTTC	CASSVGTNYEQYF
TRBJ1-6	TRBV30	.	once	TGTGCCTGGAGTGTACAAACTTATGGGAGCTCCTATAATTCACCCCTCCACTTT	CAWSVQTYGSSYNSPLHF
TRBJ2-3	TRBV29-1	TRBD2	.	TGCAGCGTTGGCCGTAGCGGGGGGGCATCAGATACGCAGTATTTT	CSVGRSGGASDTQYF
TRBJ1-2	TRBV5-6	TRBD1	few	TGTGCCAGCAGCTTGTGGGACAGGGCGGTTGGCTACACCTTC	CASSLWDRAVGYTF